The sequence of this TCR beta chain was determined in a study of cytomegalovirus exposure and HLA in healthy donors. Study observations and caveats: In a later analysis, TCR beta V- and J-gene trimming showed a link to a missense DCLRE1C variant. An analysis that came later showed most CMV-associated TCR beta chains appearing HLA-restricted. Excluded were some V segments that proved indistinguishable, including TRBV6-2 and TRBV6-3.

Primers: 60 Vbeta forward and 13 Jbeta reverse. In the original analysis: Roughly 11 million shared chains were among tens of millions of unique TCR beta chains counted in a later analysis. TCRdb's copy holds only in-frame clones and misses some; the assay was immunoSEQ multiplex PCR. V and J calls and clone size are copied from that table; D and trimming were computed from the DNA. The sample includes about 140,000 clones, roughly three quarters of them seen just once. This clone occurred a few times. Its specificity is unknown. Between the trimmed V and J ends, which lost 4 bases and 8 bases, there was a span of 12 bases. In germline, CDR1 is SGHTA, CDR2 FQGNSA. The CDR3 is made up of 13 amino acids.

V and J are TRBV7-2 and TRBJ1-3, with a weak D call TRBD1 (5 bases). Sequencing was carried out using PBMCs. The receptor was derived from a male donor in good health and CMV-seronegative. This CDR3 is CASSYKWGDTIYF. In DNA form, the CDR3 reads TGTGCCAGCAGCTACAAGTGGGGGGACACCATATATTTT.